This T cell receptor beta chain was captured in a study of CD8+CD57+ T cells in acquired aplastic anemia. On the study more broadly: The average for DNA from sorted CD4+ and CD8+ cells was roughly 3 ug.

Profiling of TCR beta VDJ combinations and CDR3 sequences used genomic DNA as template. TCRdb re-analysed the reads in MiXCR, keeping a single row per CDR3 protein. The sample comprises about 98,000 distinct CDR3 sequences, 65% to 70% of which are singletons, and approximately 60% rests with the top ten. Those patients picked for sequencing had displayed CD8+CD57+ cell expansion on flow cytometry. Severe acquired aplastic anemia was present in all patients. Note on this clonotype: The target antigen is unknown.

Points from the study as a whole: Patients and controls shared nearly 30 CD8+ CDR3 sequences, highly expressed in patients. For CD8+ Simpson's diversity, patients and controls showed no significant difference.

The sequencing sample was made of sorted CD4+, CD8+, or CD8+CD57+ T cells (not recorded which) from PBMCs. The source is a human donor with aplastic anemia.

CDR3 in DNA: TGTGCCAGTAGAGCCCGGGACCTACACTACGAGCAGTACTTC. This codes for CASRARDLHYEQYF. This chain joins TRBV19 and TRBJ2-7; D is tentatively TRBD1 or TRBD2 (5 bases each). Trimming pared 6 bases from V and 3 bases from J, leaving 15 bases between. Germline-derived CDR1 and CDR2 are LNHDA and SQIVND (reference sequence). CDR3 length: 14 residues.